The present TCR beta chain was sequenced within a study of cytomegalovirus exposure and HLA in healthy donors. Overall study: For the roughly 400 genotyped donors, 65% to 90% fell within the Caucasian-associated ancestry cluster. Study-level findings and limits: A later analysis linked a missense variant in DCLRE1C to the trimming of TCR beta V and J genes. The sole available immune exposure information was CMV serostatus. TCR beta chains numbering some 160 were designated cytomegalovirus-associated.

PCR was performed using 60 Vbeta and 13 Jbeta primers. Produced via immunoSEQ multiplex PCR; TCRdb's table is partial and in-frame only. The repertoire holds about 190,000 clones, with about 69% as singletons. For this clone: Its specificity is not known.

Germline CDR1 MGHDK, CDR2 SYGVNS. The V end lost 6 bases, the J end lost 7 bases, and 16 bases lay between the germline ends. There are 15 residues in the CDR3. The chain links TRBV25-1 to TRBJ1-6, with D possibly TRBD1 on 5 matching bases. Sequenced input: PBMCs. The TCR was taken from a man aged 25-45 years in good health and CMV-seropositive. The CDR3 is CASSPQGGRNSPLHF. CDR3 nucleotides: TGTGCCAGCAGCCCCCAGGGAGGGAGGAATTCACCCCTCCACTTT.